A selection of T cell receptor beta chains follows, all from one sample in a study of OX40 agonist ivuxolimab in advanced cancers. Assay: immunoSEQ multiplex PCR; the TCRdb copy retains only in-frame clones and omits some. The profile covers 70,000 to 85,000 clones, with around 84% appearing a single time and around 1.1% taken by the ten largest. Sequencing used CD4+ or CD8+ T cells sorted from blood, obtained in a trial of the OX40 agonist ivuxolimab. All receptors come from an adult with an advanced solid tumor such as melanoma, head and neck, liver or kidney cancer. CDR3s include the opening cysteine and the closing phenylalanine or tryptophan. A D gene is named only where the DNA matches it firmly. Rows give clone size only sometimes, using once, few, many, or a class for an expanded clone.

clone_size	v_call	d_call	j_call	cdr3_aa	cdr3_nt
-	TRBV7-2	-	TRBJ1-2	CASSIMSFDGYTF	TGTGCCAGCAGTATTATGAGTTTCGATGGCTACACCTTC
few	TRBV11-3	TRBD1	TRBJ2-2	CASSPGTATGELFF	TGTGCCAGCAGCCCGGGGACAGCTACCGGGGAGCTGTTTTTT
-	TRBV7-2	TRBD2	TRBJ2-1	CASSSWTSGYNEQFF	TGTGCCAGCAGCTCGTGGACTAGCGGATACAATGAGCAGTTCTTC
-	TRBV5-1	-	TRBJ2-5	CASSLIAPGETQYF	TGCGCCAGCAGCTTAATAGCGCCAGGAGAGACCCAGTACTTC
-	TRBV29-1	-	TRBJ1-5	CSATGGSNQPQHF	TGCAGCGCGACGGGGGGGAGCAATCAGCCCCAGCATTTT
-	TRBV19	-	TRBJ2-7	CASRSPAGWEQYF	TGTGCCAGTAGATCCCCCGCAGGGTGGGAGCAGTACTTC
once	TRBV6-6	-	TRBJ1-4	CASSYASGTNEKLFF	TGTGCCAGCAGTTACGCCTCTGGGACTAATGAAAAACTGTTTTTT
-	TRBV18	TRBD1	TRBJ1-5	CASSPSTGGLSNQPQHF	TGTGCCAGCTCACCCTCGACAGGGGGCTTGAGCAATCAGCCCCAGCATTTT
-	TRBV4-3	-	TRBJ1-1	CASSQQGETEAFF	TGCGCCAGCAGCCAACAGGGAGAAACTGAAGCTTTCTTT
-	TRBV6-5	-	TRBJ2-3	CASSRQGRADTQYF	TGTGCCAGCAGTCGGCAGGGGAGGGCAGATACGCAGTATTTT
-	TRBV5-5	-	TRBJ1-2	CASSLVRQGYGYTF	TGTGCCAGCAGCTTGGTCCGGCAGGGGTATGGCTACACCTTC
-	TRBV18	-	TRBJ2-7	CASSPRPQGEQYF	TGTGCCAGCTCACCCCGACCCCAAGGAGAGCAGTACTTC
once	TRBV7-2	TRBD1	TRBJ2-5	CASLRGTGRETQYF	TGTGCCAGCCTAAGAGGGACAGGGAGGGAGACCCAGTACTTC
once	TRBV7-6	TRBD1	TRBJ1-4	CASSLVGTGNEKLFF	TGTGCCAGCAGCTTAGTGGGGACAGGGAATGAAAAACTGTTTTTT
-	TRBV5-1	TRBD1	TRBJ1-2	CASSVTGDEDTF	TGCGCCAGCAGCGTGACAGGGGATGAGGACACCTTC
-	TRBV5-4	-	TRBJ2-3	CASSPGTFNGDTQYF	TGTGCCAGCAGCCCGGGGACCTTCAATGGAGATACGCAGTATTTT
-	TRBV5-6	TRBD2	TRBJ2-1	CASSSKKFSGGTYNEQFF	TGTGCCAGCAGCTCCAAAAAATTTAGCGGGGGGACCTACAATGAGCAGTTCTTC
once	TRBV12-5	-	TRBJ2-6	CASGRSGANVLTF	TGTGCTAGTGGTAGGTCTGGGGCCAACGTCCTGACTTTC
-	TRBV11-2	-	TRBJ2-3	CASSLGYTQYF	TGTGCCAGCAGCTTGGGTTATACGCAGTATTTT
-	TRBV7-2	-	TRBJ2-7	CASSPTPGPQGEQYF	TGTGCCAGCAGCCCTACCCCGGGCCCTCAGGGGGAGCAGTACTTC
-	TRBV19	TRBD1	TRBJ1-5	CASSWGQGLDQPQHF	TGTGCCAGTAGTTGGGGACAGGGCTTGGATCAGCCCCAGCATTTT
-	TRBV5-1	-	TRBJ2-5	CASSLEETQYF	TGCGCCAGCAGCTTGGAAGAGACCCAGTACTTC
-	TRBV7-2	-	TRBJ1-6	CASSLTGSNSPLHF	TGTGCCAGCAGCTTAACCGGGTCTAATTCACCCCTCCACTTT
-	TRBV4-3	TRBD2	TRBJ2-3	CASSQPSGGQITQYF	TGCGCCAGCAGCCAACCTAGCGGGGGACAGATAACGCAGTATTTT
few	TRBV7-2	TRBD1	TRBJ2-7	CASSLVGTGSYEQYF	TGTGCCAGCAGCTTAGTAGGGACAGGATCCTACGAGCAGTACTTC
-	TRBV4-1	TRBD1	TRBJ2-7	CASRLDRVSYEQYF	TGCGCCAGCAGGCTAGACAGGGTCTCCTACGAGCAGTACTTC
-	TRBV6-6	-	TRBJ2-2	CASSPGYAGELFF	TGTGCCAGCAGCCCCGGGTATGCCGGGGAGCTGTTTTTT
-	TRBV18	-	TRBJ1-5	CASSPAGGSNQPQHF	TGTGCCAGCTCACCAGCCGGGGGGAGCAATCAGCCCCAGCATTTT
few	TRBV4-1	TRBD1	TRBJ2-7	CASSSGTGPYEQYF	TGCGCCAGCAGCTCCGGGACAGGACCCTACGAGCAGTACTTC
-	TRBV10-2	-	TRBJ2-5	CASRRVRETQYF	TGCGCCAGCCGGAGGGTTCGGGAGACCCAGTACTTC
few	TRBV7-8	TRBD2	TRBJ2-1	CASSFFVDGGFYNEQFF	TGTGCCAGCAGCTTTTTCGTGGACGGGGGGTTCTACAATGAGCAGTTCTTC
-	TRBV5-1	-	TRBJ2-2	CASSLGHRGTGELFF	TGCGCCAGCAGCTTGGGGCACCGAGGCACCGGGGAGCTGTTTTTT
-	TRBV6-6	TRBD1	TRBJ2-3	CASSQEGATTQYF	TGTGCCAGCAGTCAAGAGGGGGCTACTACGCAGTATTTT
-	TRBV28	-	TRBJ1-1	CASSSQGVEAFF	TGTGCCAGCAGTTCGCAGGGTGTTGAAGCTTTCTTT
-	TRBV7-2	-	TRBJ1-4	CASSPPRGQLFF	TGTGCCAGCAGCCCTCCTCGGGGCCAACTGTTTTTT
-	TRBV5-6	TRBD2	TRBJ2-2	CASSLALASGSNTGELFF	TGTGCCAGCAGCTTGGCCTTGGCTAGCGGGTCGAACACCGGGGAGCTGTTTTTT
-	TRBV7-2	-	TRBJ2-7	CASSLGGRPYEQYF	TGTGCCAGCAGCTTAGGAGGCAGGCCATACGAGCAGTACTTC
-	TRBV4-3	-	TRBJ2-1	CASSQAIGFNEQFF	TGCGCCAGCAGCCAAGCAATCGGGTTCAATGAGCAGTTCTTC
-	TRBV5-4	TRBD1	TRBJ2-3	CASSGGQGVWADTQYF	TGTGCCAGCAGCGGGGGACAGGGGGTTTGGGCAGATACGCAGTATTTT
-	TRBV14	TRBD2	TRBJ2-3	CASSLSGGAADTQYF	TGTGCCAGCAGCCTTAGCGGGGGGGCCGCGGATACGCAGTATTTT
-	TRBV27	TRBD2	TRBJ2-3	CASSQRGARDTQYF	TGTGCCAGCAGTCAGCGGGGGGCGAGAGATACGCAGTATTTT
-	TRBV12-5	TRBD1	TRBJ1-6	CASGQDPGGTLHF	TGTGCTAGTGGGCAGGACCCAGGGGGAACCCTCCACTTT
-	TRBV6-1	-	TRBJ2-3	CASSPGTSTDTQYF	TGTGCCAGCAGCCCCGGGACTAGCACAGATACGCAGTATTTT
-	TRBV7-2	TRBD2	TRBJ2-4	CASSLGPSGGAEFIQYF	TGTGCCAGCAGCTTAGGTCCTAGCGGGGGGGCGGAGTTCATTCAGTACTTC
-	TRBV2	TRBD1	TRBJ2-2	CASSERTGGAGGELFF	TGTGCCAGCAGTGAGCGGACAGGGGGCGCCGGCGGGGAGCTGTTTTTT
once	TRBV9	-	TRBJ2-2	CASSVNTGNTGELFF	TGTGCCAGCAGCGTAAATACGGGGAACACCGGGGAGCTGTTTTTT
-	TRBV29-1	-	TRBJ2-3	CSGGADTQYF	TGCAGCGGGGGAGCAGATACGCAGTATTTT
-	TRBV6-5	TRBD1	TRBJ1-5	CASAGGRIQPQHF	TGTGCCAGCGCAGGGGGTCGGATTCAGCCCCAGCATTTT
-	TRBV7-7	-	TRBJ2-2	CASSLEGAGELFF	TGTGCCAGCAGCTTAGAGGGGGCCGGGGAGCTGTTTTTT
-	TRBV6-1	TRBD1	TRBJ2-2	CASRATGGTGELFF	TGTGCCAGCAGAGCGACAGGGGGGACCGGGGAGCTGTTTTTT
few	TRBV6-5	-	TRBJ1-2	CASRRTQGMFEGYTF	TGTGCCAGCAGGCGTACACAGGGAATGTTCGAGGGCTACACCTTC
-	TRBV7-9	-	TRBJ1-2	CASSPVVENYGYTF	TGTGCCAGCAGCCCTGTGGTTGAGAACTATGGCTACACCTTC
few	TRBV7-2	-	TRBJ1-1	CASSLRSGRTYVNTEAFF	TGTGCCAGCAGCTTACGGTCCGGACGGACTTATGTGAACACTGAAGCTTTCTTT